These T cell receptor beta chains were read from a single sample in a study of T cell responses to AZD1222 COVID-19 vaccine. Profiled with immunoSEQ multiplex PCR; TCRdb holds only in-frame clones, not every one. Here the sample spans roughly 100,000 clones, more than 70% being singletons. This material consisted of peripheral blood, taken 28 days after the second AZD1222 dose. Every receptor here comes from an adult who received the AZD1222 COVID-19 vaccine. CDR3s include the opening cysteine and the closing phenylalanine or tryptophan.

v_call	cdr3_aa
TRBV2	CASRLRQGAEAFF
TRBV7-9	CASSFLRDGNEKLFF
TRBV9	CASGREGGLTDTQYF
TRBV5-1	CASSLGQDSYEQYF
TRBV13	CASSLSYEQYF
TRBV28	CASTFVFPRNTEAFF
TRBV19	CASSPSSPDPIRSYNEQFF
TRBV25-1	CASILATEAFF
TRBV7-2	CASSENRISYEQYF
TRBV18	CASSPRPGETNYGYTF
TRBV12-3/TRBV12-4	CASTGGDGYTF
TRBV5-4	CASSLEAGGTNSPLHF
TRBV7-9	CASSLDYHEQYF
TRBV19	CASQPGQGSQPQHF
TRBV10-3	CAITEIAGGYNEQFF
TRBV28	CASSLGRDRETSPLHF
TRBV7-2	CASSLGTGLETQYF
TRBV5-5	CASSTSGTNYNEQFF
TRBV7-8	CASSLVGVTGSGEKLFF
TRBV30	CASTQSSYNSPLHF
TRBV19	CATSTGPWETQYF
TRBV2	CASSGAGLYVEPQHF
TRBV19	CASSYLAATPGYNEQFF
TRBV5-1	CASSLSGTVGYNEQFF
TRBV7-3	CASSPIPLASYNEQFF
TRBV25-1	CASSEYWNTEAFF
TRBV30	CAWSDLSTAARHYGYTF
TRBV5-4	CASSSGLAGTYEQYF
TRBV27	CASSSGQKAYEKLFF
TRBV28	CASTRSVPGGTEAFF
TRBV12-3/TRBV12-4	CASIGTGGKLFF
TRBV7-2	CASSLLYGAFF
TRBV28	CASSPLAGVLGSTDTQYF
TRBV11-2	CASRLGSYNEQFF
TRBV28	CASSWSGTTAAYEQYF
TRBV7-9	CASSPLWGRTDTQYF
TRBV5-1	CASSFGTVDTWGKTQYF
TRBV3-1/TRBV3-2	CASSQALGGANVLTF
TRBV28	CASSDRGYGYTF
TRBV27	CASTTGPNYGYTF
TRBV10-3	CAISSDGNTEAFF
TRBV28	CASSPPQGNSPLHF
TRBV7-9	CAGRQGSSGNTIYF
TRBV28	CASSLTTRSSDEQFF
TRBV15	CATSRPRDSTSYNEQFF
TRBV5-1	CASSTRLAGGGELFF
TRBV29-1	CSAAGGRVYNEQFF
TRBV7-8	CASSSTGGNYGYTF
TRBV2	CASSERFRAGANVLTF
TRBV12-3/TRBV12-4	CASSPGTSYEQFF
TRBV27	CASSFAPRNYGYTF
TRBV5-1	CASSPGGERNTEAFF